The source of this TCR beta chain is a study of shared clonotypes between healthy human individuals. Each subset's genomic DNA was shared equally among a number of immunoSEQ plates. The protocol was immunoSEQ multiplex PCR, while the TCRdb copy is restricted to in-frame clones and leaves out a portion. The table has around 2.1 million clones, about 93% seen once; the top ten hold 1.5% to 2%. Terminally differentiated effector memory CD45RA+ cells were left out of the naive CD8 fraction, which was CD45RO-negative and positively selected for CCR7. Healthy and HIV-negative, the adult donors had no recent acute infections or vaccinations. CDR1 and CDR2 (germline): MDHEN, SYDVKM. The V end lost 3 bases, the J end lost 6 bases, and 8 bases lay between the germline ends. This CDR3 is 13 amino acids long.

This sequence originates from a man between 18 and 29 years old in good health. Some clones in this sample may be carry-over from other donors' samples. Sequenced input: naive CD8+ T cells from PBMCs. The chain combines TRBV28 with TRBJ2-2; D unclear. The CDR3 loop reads CASSFGVPGELFF. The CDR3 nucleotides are TGTGCCAGCAGTTTCGGCGTCCCCGGGGAGCTGTTTTTT.